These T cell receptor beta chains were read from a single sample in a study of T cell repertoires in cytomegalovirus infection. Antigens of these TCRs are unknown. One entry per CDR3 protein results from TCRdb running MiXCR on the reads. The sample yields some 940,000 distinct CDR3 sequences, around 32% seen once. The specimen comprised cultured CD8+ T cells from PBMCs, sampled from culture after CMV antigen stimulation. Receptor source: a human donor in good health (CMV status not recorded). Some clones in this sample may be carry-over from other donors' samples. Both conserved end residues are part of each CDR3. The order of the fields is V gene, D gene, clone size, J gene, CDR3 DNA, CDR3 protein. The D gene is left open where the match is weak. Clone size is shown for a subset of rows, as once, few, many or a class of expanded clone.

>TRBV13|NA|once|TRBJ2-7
TGTGCCAGCAGCTTAACAGGGAGACCCTACGAGCAGTACTTC
CASSLTGRPYEQYF
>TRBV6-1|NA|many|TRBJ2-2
TGTGCCAGCACCCAAACCAGGGGAGTAGATACCGGGGAGCTGTTTTTT
CASTQTRGVDTGELFF
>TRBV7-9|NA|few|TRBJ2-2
TGTGCCAGCAGCCCACCCCTTACGACCCCCGGGGAGCTGTTTTTT
CASSPPLTTPGELFF
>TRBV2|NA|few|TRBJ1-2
TGTGCCAGCCTTCTCAAGGGACACAATTCCTATGGCTACACCTTC
CASLLKGHNSYGYTF
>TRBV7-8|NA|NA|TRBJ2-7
TGTGCCAGCAGCTTAGTCAAGTGGGGCGAGCAGTACTTC
CASSLVKWGEQYF
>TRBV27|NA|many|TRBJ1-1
TGTGCCAGCACCTTGACAGAGTACACTGAAGCTTTCTTT
CASTLTEYTEAFF
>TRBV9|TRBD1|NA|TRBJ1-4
TGTGCCAGCAGCCTAGGGGACGGACAGGGAGGCGAAAAACTGTTTTTT
CASSLGDGQGGEKLFF
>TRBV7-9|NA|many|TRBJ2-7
TGTGCCAGCAGCTTGGGGGTCGAGCAGTACTTC
CASSLGVEQYF
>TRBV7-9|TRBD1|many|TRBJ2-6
TGTGCCAGCAGCTGGAGGGACAGGGATACTGCTGGGGCCAACGTCCTGACTTTC
CASSWRDRDTAGANVLTF
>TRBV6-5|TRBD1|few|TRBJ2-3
TGTGCCAGCAATCCCGGGACAGGGGGGCTCACAGATACGCAGTATTTT
CASNPGTGGLTDTQYF
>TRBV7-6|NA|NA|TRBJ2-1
TGTGCCAACTCCCCTAGGCAGCAAGTATACAATGAGCAGTTCTTC
CANSPRQQVYNEQFF
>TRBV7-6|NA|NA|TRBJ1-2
TGTGCCGTGTGGCAGGATGGCTACACCTTC
CAVWQDGYTF
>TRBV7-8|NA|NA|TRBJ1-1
TGTGCCAGCAGCTTAGTATACGACAGCCGCTTCACTGAAGCTTTCTTT
CASSLVYDSRFTEAFF
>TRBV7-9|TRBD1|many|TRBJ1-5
TGTGCCAGCAGCCCTCTGGTAGGGACAGGGGTTCAGCCCCAGCATTTT
CASSPLVGTGVQPQHF
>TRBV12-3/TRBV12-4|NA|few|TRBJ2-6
TGTGCCGTCTACAGGAGCTCTGGGGCCAACGTCCTGACTTTC
CAVYRSSGANVLTF
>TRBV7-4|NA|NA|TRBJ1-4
TGTGCCAGCAGCTTAGTCCTGAGGAGGGATGATGAAAAACTGTTTTTT
CASSLVLRRDDEKLFF
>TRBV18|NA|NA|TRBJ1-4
TGTGCCAGCTCACCAAGCGACAGTCCGTGGCATGAAAAACTGTTTTTT
CASSPSDSPWHEKLFF
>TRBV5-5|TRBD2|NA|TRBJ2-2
TGTGCCAGCAGCTTCTACCCTAGACTAGCGGGGGGTACCGGGGAGCTGTTTTTT
CASSFYPRLAGGTGELFF
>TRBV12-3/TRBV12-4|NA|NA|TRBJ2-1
TGTGCCAGCAGTCCTAGATTAGGTAATGAGCAGTTCTTC
CASSPRLGNEQFF
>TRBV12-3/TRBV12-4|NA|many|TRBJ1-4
TGTGCCAGCAGTTTTATTACGGACGCAACTAATGAAAAACTGTTTTTT
CASSFITDATNEKLFF
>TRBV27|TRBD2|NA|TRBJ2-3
TGTGCCAGCAGATTCAGACTAGCGGGAGCCTCAGATACGCAGTATTTT
CASRFRLAGASDTQYF
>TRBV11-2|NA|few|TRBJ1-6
TGTGCCAGCAGCTTAGATCCGCCGGAGTCCCTAAGATCACCCCTCCACTTT
CASSLDPPESLRSPLHF
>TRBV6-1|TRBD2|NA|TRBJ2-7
TGTGCCAGCAGCTTGGGACTAGCGGACCGAGTCGCCTACGAGCAGTACTTC
CASSLGLADRVAYEQYF
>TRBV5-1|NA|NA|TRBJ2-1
TGCGCCAGCGAGGGCACGCCAGATGAGCAGTTCTTC
CASEGTPDEQFF
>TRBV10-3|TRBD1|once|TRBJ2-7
TGTGCCATCAGTTGGGACAGGCCCTACGAGCAGTACTTC
CAISWDRPYEQYF
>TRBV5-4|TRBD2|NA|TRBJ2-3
TGTGCCAGCAGCTTGGCCTCGGCTAGCGGCGTCACAGATACGCAGTATTTT
CASSLASASGVTDTQYF
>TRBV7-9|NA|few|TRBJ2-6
TGTGCCAGCAGCCCCCCACTGGGTGCAGGCCAGACCTCTGGGGCCAACGTCCTGACTTTC
CASSPPLGAGQTSGANVLTF
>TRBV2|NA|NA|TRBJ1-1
TGTGCCAGCAGTGAAGCGCTTTTAACTGAAGCTTTCTTT
CASSEALLTEAFF
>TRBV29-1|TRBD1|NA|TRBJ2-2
TGCAGCGTCACAGGGGGCAACACCGGGGAGCTGTTTTTT
CSVTGGNTGELFF
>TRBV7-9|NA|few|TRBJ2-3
TGTGCCAGCAGCCACCTGATAGCGGCCCGCACAGATACGCAGTATTTT
CASSHLIAARTDTQYF
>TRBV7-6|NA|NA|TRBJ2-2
TGTGCTAGCAGCCCATTACAGGGTCTCACCGGGGAGCTGTTTTTT
CASSPLQGLTGELFF
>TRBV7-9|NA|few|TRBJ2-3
TGTGCCAGCAGCTGGACTCTACTAGGTCCAGATACGCAGTATTTT
CASSWTLLGPDTQYF
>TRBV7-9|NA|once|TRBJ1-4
TGTGCCAGCAGCTTAGCGTCGGGTGCCCAGAATAAAAAACTGTTTTTT
CASSLASGAQNKKLFF
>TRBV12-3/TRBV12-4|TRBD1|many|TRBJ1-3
TGTGCCAGCAGTTTTCCTGCGCCGGGACAGGGGAGAAACACCATATATTTT
CASSFPAPGQGRNTIYF
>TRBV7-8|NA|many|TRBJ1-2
TGTGCCAGCAGCTTACCAGGATCCTATGGCTACACCTTC
CASSLPGSYGYTF
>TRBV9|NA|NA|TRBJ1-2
TGTGCCAGCAACCCCCTTTTTCGGACAGAAGGCTACACCTTC
CASNPLFRTEGYTF
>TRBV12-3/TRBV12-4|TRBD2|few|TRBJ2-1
TGTGCCAGCAGTTTAGTAGCGGGGGCTCACTACAATGAGCAGTTCTTC
CASSLVAGAHYNEQFF
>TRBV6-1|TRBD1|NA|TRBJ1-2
TGTGCCAGCAGTCGCCGGGGACAGAAATATGGCTACACCTTC
CASSRRGQKYGYTF
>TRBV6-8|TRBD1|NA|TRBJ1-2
TGTGCCAGCAGTCCGCGGACAGGCCTTTATGGCTACACCTTC
CASSPRTGLYGYTF
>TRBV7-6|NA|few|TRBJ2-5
TGTGCCAGCAGCTTTCAACAAGAGACCCAGTACTTC
CASSFQQETQYF
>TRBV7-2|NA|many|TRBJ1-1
TGTGCCAGCAGCTTATTACTGGGAGGTGAAGCTTTCTTT
CASSLLLGGEAFF
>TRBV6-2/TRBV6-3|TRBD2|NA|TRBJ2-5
TGTGCCAGCACCCACGTAGCGGGGGTCCACGGAGAGACCCAGTACTTC
CASTHVAGVHGETQYF
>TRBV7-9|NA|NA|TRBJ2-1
TGTGCCAGCAGCTTAGATAGCGGTTACAATGAGCAGTTCTTC
CASSLDSGYNEQFF
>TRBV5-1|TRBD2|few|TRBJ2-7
TGCGCCAGCAGCCCAGAAGGGACTAGCGGGGGATACGAGCAGTACTTC
CASSPEGTSGGYEQYF
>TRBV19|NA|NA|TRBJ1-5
TGTGCCAGTAGGGGGAGGGCCGTGAGCAATCAGCCCCAGCATTTT
CASRGRAVSNQPQHF
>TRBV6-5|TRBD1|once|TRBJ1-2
TGTACCAGCAGTTACGGGACAGGGGGGAACTATGGCTACACCTTC
CTSSYGTGGNYGYTF
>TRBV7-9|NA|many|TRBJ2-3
TGTGCCAGCAGCTCGTTGCTGGTAGCCGGTTCAAAAGATACGCAGTATTTT
CASSSLLVAGSKDTQYF
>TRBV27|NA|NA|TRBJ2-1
TGTGCCAGCACCTACTTGGGGAGGGGGCAGGTCAATGCCTACAATGAGCAGTTCTTC
CASTYLGRGQVNAYNEQFF
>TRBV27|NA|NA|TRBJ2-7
TGTGCCAGCAGTTTATCGGAAGGGGATCTGGGATACGAGCAGTACTTC
CASSLSEGDLGYEQYF
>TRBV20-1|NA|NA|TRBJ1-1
TGCAGTGCTAGAGACATTAATGGGGTTTCAATGCGGAACACTGAAGCTTTCTTT
CSARDINGVSMRNTEAFF
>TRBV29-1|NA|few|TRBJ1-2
TGCAGCGTTGGAGCCACCGGCTATGGCTACACCTTC
CSVGATGYGYTF